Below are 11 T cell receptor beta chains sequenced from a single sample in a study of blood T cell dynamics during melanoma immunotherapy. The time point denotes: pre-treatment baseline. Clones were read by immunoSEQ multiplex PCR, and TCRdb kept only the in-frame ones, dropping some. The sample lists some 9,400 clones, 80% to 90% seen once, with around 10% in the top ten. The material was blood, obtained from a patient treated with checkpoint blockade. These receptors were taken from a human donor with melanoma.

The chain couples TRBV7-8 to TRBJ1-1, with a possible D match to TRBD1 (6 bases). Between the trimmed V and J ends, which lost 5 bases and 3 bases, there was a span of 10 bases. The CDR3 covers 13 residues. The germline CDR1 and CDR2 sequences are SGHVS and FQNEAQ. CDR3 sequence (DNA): TGTGCCAGCAGCCTAAGGACAGACACTGAAGCTTTCTTT. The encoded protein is CASSLRTDTEAFF.

This CDR3 reads CASSQDPGGVGNTIYF. In DNA form, the CDR3 reads TGCGCCAGCAGTCAAGACCCCGGCGGGGTAGGAAACACCATATATTTT. The chain has TRBV5-1 and TRBJ1-3; D remains unclear. The CDR3 loop spans 16 amino acids. V lost 5 bases and J lost 4, with 19 bases in between. From germline, CDR1 is SGHRS and CDR2 YFSETQ.

CDR3 in DNA: TGCGCCAGCAGCCAATACACAGGGGCGGGAAGGAACACTGAAGCTTTCTTT. This codes for CASSQYTGAGRNTEAFF. The chain employs TRBV4-1 and TRBJ1-1; 7 bases are a match to TRBD1. The CDR3 has 17 residues. Trimming at V came to 2 bases and at J to 1 base, leaving 10 bases not matched to a gene. Germline loops: CDR1 MGHRA, CDR2 YSYEKL.

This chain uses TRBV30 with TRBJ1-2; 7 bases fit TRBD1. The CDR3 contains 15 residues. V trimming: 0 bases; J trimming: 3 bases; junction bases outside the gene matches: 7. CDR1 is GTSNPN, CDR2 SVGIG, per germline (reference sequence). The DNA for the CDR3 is TGTGCCTGGAGTGTTCCCAGGGGGGTTGACTATGGCTACACCTTC. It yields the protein CAWSVPRGVDYGYTF.

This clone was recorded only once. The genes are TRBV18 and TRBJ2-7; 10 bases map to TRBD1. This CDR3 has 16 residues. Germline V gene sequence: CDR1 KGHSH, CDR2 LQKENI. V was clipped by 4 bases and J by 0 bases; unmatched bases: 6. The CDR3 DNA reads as TGTGCCAGCTCACTAACGGGACAGGGGTACTCCTACGAGCAGTACTTC. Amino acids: CASSLTGQGYSYEQYF.

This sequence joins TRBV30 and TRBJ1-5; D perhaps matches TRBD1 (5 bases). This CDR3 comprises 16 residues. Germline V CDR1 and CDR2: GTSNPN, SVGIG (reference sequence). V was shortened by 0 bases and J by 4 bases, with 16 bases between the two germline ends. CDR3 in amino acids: CAWSVTSGKTNQPQHF. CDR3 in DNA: TGTGCCTGGAGTGTAACTTCAGGGAAGACGAATCAGCCCCAGCATTTT.

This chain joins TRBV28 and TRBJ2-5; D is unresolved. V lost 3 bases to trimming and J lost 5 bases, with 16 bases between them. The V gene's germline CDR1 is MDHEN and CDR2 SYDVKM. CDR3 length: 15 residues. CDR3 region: CASSFSRIQRETQYF. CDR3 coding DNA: TGTGCCAGCAGTTTCTCCAGGATCCAACGGGAGACCCAGTACTTC.

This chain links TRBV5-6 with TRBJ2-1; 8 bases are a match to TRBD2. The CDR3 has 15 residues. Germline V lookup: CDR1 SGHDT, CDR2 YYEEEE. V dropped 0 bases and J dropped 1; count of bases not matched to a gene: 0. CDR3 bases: TGTGCCAGCAGCTTGGGCGGGGGGTCCTACAATGAGCAGTTCTTC. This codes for CASSLGGGSYNEQFF.

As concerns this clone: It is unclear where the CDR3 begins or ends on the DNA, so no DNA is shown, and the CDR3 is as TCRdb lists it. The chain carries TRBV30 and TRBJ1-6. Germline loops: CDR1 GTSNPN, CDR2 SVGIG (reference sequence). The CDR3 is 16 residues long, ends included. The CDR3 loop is CAWSVASGASGTPPHF.

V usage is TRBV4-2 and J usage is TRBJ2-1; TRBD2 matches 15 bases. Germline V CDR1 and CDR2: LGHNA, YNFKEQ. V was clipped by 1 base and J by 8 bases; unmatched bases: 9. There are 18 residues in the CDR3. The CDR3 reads CASSQVPLRTSGGDEQFF. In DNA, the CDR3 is TGTGCCAGCAGCCAAGTACCCCTCCGGACTAGCGGGGGGGATGAGCAGTTCTTC.

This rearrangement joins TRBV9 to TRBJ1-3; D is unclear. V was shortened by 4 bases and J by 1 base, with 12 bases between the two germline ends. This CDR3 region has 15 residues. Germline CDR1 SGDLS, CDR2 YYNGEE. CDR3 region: CASSPTPGSGNTIYF. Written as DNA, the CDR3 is TGTGCCAGCAGCCCCACTCCGGGGTCTGGAAACACCATATATTTT.